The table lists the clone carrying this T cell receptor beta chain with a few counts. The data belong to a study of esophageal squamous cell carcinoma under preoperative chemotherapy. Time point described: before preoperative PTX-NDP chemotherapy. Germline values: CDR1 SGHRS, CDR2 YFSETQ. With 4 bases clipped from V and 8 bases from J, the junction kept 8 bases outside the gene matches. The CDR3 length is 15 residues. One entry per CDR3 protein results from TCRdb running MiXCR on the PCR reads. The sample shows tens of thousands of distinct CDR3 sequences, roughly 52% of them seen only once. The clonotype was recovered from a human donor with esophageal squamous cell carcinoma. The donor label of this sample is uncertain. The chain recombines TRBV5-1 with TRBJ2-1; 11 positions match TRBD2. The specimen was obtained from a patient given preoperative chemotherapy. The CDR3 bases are TGCGCCAGCAGCCACGGGACTAGCGGAGGGGATGAGCAGTTCTTC. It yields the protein CASSHGTSGGDEQFF.